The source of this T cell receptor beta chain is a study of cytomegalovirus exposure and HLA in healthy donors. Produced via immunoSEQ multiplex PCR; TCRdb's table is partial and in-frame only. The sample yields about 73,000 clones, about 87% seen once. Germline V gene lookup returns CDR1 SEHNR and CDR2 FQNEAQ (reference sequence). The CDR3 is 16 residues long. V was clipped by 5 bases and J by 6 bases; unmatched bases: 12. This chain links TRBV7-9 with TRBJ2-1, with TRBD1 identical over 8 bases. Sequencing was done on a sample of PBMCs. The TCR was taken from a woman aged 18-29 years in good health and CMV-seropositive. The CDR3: CASSPDGQGATNEQFF. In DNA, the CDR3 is TGTGCCAGCAGCCCCGATGGGCAGGGGGCAACCAATGAGCAGTTCTTC.